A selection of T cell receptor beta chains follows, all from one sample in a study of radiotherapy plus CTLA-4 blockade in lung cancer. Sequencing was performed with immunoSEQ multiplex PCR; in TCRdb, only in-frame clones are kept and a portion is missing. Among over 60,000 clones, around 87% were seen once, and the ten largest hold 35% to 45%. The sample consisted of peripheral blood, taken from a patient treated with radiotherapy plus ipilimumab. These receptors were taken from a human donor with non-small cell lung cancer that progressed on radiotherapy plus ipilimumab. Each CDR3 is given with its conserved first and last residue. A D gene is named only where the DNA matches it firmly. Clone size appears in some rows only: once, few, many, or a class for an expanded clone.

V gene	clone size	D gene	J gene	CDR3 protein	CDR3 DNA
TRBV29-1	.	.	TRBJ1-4	CSGIATGSSGGELFF	TGCAGCGGAATCGCGACAGGTTCAAGCGGAGGAGAACTGTTTTTT
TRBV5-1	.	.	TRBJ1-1	CASSLTTGNTEAFF	TGCGCCAGCAGCCTAACGACAGGTAACACTGAAGCTTTCTTT
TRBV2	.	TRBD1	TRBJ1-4	CASSGRTGYEKLFF	TGTGCCAGCAGTGGTAGGACAGGTTATGAAAAACTGTTTTTT
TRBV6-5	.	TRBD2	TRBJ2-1	CASSHLAGTYNEQFF	TGTGCCAGCAGCCATCTAGCGGGGACCTACAATGAGCAGTTCTTC
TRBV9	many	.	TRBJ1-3	CASSVYGTTIYF	TGTGCCAGCAGCGTATACGGGACGACCATATATTTT
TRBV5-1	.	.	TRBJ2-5	CASSPERDQETQYF	TGCGCCAGCAGCCCGGAGCGGGACCAAGAGACCCAGTACTTC
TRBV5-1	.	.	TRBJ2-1	CASSLEAGAEQFF	TGCGCCAGCAGCTTGGAGGCGGGGGCTGAGCAGTTCTTC
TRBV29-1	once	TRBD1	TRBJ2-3	CSGRRQGSDTQYF	TGCAGCGGCCGAAGACAGGGTTCAGATACGCAGTATTTT
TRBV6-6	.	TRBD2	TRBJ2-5	CASSGGLAYQETQYF	TGTGCCAGCAGTGGGGGACTAGCGTACCAAGAGACCCAGTACTTC
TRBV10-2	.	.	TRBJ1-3	CASSENRAGNTIYF	TGCGCCAGCAGTGAGAACAGGGCTGGAAACACCATATATTTT
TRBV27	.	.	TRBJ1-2	CASRPPNSGSKGGYTF	TGTGCCAGCAGACCCCCGAACTCAGGGAGTAAGGGTGGCTACACCTTC
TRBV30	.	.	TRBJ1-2	CAWSEGGRGYGYTF	TGTGCCTGGAGTGAGGGGGGCCGGGGCTATGGCTACACCTTC
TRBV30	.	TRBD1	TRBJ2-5	CAWSKTGEETQYF	TGTGCCTGGAGTAAGACAGGGGAAGAGACCCAGTACTTC
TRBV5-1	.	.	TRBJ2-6	CASSNTDSILGVGANVLTF	TGCGCCAGCAGCAATACGGACAGCATACTAGGTGTCGGGGCCAACGTCCTGACTTTC
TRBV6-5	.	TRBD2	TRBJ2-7	CASSPRGGPGEQYF	TGTGCCAGCAGCCCCCGGGGAGGGCCAGGCGAGCAGTACTTC
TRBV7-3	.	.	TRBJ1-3	CASSLSGPGQNTIYF	TGTGCCAGCAGCCTATCGGGACCCGGACAGAACACCATATATTTT
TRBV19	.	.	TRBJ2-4	CASSISWRAGNIQYF	TGTGCCAGTAGTATCTCTTGGCGGGCAGGAAACATTCAGTACTTC
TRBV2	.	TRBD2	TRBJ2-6	CASTRESGLRGANVLTF	TGTGCCAGCACGCGGGAGTCTGGGCTCCGTGGGGCCAACGTCCTGACTTTC
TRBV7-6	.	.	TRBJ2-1	CANRTLRTIQFF	TGTGCCAATAGGACCCTCCGCACTATTCAGTTCTTC
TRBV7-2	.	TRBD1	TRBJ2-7	CASRLQGATYEQYF	TGTGCCAGCAGACTACAGGGGGCCACCTACGAGCAGTACTTC
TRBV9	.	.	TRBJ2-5	CASSAAIRGGSQETQYF	TGTGCCAGCAGCGCTGCTATAAGGGGCGGCTCACAAGAGACCCAGTACTTC
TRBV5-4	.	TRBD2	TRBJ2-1	CASSKSGRVYEQFF	TGTGCCAGCAGCAAGAGCGGGAGGGTCTATGAGCAGTTCTTC
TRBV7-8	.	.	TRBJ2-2	CASSLQLSGELFF	TGTGCCAGCAGCTTACAATTGTCCGGGGAGCTGTTTTTT
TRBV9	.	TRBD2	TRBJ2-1	CASSAQVGLESVRGEFF	TGTGCCAGCAGCGCTCAGGTGGGACTAGAGTCCGTGCGTGGGGAATTCTTC
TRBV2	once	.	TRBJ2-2	CASRAGLGTGELFF	TGTGCCAGCAGGGCGGGTCTGGGAACCGGGGAGCTGTTTTTT
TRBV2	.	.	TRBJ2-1	CASRPPTREQMYNEQFF	TGTGCCAGCAGGCCCCCCACCCGGGAGCAGATGTACAATGAGCAGTTCTTC
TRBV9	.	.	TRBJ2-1	CASSEIPSNEQFF	TGTGCCAGCAGCGAGATTCCTAGCAATGAGCAGTTCTTC
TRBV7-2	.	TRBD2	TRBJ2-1	CASSLEGTSGSNEQFF	TGTGCCAGCAGCCTAGAAGGGACTAGCGGGAGTAATGAGCAGTTCTTC
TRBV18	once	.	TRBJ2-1	CASSPWRTEQFF	TGTGCCAGCTCACCCTGGCGGACGGAGCAGTTCTTC
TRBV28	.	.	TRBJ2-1	CASSFGYNEQFF	TGTGCCAGCAGTTTTGGATACAATGAGCAGTTCTTC
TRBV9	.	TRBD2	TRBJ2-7	CASSARLANPQGEQYF	TGTGCCAGCAGCGCTAGACTAGCCAACCCCCAAGGCGAGCAGTACTTC
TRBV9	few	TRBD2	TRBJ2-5	CASSVMVGGDETQYF	TGTGCCAGCAGCGTAATGGTGGGAGGGGATGAGACCCAGTACTTC
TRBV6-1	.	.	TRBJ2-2	CATNIGRVNTGELFF	TGTGCCACCAATATAGGACGGGTGAACACCGGGGAGCTGTTTTTT
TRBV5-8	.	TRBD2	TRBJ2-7	CASSQKREHDEQYF	TGTGCCAGCAGCCAGAAGCGGGAGCACGACGAGCAGTACTTC
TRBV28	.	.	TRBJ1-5	CASSLRLINQPQHF	TGTGCCAGCAGTTTGCGGCTAATCAATCAGCCCCAGCATTTT
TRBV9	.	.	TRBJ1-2	CASSVGGVGAIIGYTF	TGTGCCAGCAGCGTAGGAGGAGTGGGGGCGATCATTGGCTACACCTTC
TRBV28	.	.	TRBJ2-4	CASSPSSVGKNIQYF	TGTGCCAGCAGCCCATCTAGCGTGGGCAAAAACATTCAGTACTTC
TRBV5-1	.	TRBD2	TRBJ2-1	CASSSSGSSYNEQFF	TGCGCCAGCAGCTCTAGCGGGAGCTCCTACAATGAGCAGTTCTTC
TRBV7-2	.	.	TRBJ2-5	CASSLGTGLRGETQYF	TGTGCCAGCAGCTTAGGTACGGGACTCAGGGGAGAGACCCAGTACTTC
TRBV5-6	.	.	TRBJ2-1	CASSFGADFYNEQFF	TGTGCCAGCAGCTTCGGGGCCGACTTCTACAATGAGCAGTTCTTC
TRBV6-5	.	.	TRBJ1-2	CASSNGGGYGYTF	TGTGCCAGCAGCAACGGGGGCGGCTATGGCTACACCTTC
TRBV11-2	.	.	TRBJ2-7	CASSFSFVGQLYEQYF	TGTGCCAGCAGCTTCTCTTTTGTTGGACAGCTTTACGAGCAGTACTTC
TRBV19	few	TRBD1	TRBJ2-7	CASQGVSYEQYF	TGTGCCAGTCAGGGGGTATCCTACGAGCAGTACTTC
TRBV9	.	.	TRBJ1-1	CASSRDNFQATEAFF	TGTGCCAGCAGCAGGGACAACTTTCAGGCCACTGAAGCTTTCTTT
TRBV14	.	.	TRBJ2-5	CASSQDWGRNQETQYF	TGTGCCAGCAGCCAAGACTGGGGACGGAACCAAGAGACCCAGTACTTC
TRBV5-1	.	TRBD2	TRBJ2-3	CASSSREGGDTQYF	TGCGCCAGCAGCTCTCGGGAGGGAGGAGATACGCAGTATTTT
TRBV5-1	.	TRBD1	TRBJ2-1	CASSTRQGNEQFF	TGCGCCAGCAGCACTCGACAGGGCAATGAGCAGTTCTTC
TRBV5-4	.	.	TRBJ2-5	CASSPGTPGETQYF	TGTGCCAGCAGCCCCGGGACACCCGGGGAGACCCAGTACTTC
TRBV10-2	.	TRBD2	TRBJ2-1	CASSEGAGLVKNEQFF	TGCGCCAGCAGTGAAGGAGCGGGACTAGTAAAAAATGAGCAGTTCTTC
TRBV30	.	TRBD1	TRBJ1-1	CAWIPTDRGRTEAFF	TGTGCCTGGATACCGACCGACAGGGGGCGGACTGAAGCTTTCTTT
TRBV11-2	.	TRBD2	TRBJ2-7	CASSLVSGGAYEQYF	TGTGCCAGCAGCTTAGTTAGCGGGGGAGCCTACGAGCAGTACTTC
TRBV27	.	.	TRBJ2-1	CASSPSGLLYNEQFF	TGTGCCAGCAGCCCATCGGGACTCCTTTACAATGAGCAGTTCTTC
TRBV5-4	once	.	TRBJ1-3	CASSFNGASGNTIYF	TGTGCCAGCAGCTTTAACGGAGCCTCTGGAAACACCATATATTTT
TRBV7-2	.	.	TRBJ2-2	CASSLLDILTGELFF	TGTGCCAGCAGCTTATTGGACATACTCACCGGGGAGCTGTTTTTT
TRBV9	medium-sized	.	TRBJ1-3	CASTGSGNTIYF	TGTGCCAGCACAGGGTCTGGAAACACCATATATTTT